This T cell receptor beta chain was captured in a study of T-cell reconstitution after alpha-beta-depleted transplantation in children. Preparation of the TCRbeta library was carried out with unique molecular identifiers. MiXCR was run by TCRdb on the PCR reads, yielding one entry per CDR3 protein. The table includes about 540,000 distinct CDR3 sequences, about 16% detected once. The germline CDR1 and CDR2 sequences are SGHVS and FNYEAQ. The V and J ends lost 6 bases and 3 bases respectively, with 18 bases between them. The CDR3 has 16 amino acids. This TCR was recovered from a human donor who donated a stem cell graft to a child with acute lymphoblastic leukemia. Sequences were derived from PBMCs from the stem cell graft donor, sampled from the stem cell graft. The chain recombines TRBV7-6 with TRBJ2-1; D perhaps matches TRBD2 (6 bases). The CDR3 nucleotides read TGTGCCAGCAGTTCTCAAGCGGGCGGTTTCTACAATGAGCAGTTCTTC. It is translated as CASSSQAGGFYNEQFF.